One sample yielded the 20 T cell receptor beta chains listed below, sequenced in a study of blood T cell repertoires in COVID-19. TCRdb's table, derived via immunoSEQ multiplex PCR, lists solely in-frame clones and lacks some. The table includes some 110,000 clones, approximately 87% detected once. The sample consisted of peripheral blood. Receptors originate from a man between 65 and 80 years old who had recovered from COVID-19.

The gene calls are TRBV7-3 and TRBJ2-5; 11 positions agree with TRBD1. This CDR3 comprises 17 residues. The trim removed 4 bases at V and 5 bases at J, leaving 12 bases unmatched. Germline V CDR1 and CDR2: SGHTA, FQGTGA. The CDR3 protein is CASSWKIWTGGRETQYF. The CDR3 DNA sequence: TGTGCCAGCAGCTGGAAGATCTGGACAGGGGGCAGGGAGACCCAGTACTTC.

The chain's CDR3 is CASSQDLEAGEQYF. CDR3 coding DNA: TGTGCCAGCAGCCAAGATCTTGAGGCGGGCGAGCAGTACTTC. The chain links TRBV4-2 to TRBJ2-7; perhaps TRBD2 as D (5 bases). V was cut by 0 bases and J by 6 bases, with 12 bases left in between. Per germline, CDR1 LGHNA and CDR2 YNFKEQ. This CDR3 is 14 amino acids long.

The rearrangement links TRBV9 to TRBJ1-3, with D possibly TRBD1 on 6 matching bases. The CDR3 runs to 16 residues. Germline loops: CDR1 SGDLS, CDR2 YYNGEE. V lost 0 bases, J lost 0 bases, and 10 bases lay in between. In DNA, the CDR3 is TGTGCCAGCAGCGTAGGGGGGCAGTACTCTGGAAACACCATATATTTT. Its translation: CASSVGGQYSGNTIYF.

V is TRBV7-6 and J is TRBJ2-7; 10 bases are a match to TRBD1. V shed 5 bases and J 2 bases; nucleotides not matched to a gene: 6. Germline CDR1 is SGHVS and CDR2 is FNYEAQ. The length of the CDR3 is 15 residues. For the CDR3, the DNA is TGTGCCAGCAGCAGAAGCGGGACAGGGGCCTACGAGCAGTACTTC. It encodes CASSRSGTGAYEQYF.

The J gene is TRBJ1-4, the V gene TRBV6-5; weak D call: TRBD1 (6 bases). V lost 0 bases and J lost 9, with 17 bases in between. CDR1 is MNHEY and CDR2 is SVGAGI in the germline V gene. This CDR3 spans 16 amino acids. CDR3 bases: TGTGCCAGCAGTTACTCGGGGGGGCGGATGACGCAAAAACTGTTTTTT. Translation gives CASSYSGGRMTQKLFF.

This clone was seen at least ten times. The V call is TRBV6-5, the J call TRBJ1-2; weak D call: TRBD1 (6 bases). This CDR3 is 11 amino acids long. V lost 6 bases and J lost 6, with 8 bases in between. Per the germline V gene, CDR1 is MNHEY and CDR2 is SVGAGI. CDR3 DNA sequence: TGTGCCAGCAGCAGGGGAAATGGCTACACCTTC. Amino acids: CASSRGNGYTF.

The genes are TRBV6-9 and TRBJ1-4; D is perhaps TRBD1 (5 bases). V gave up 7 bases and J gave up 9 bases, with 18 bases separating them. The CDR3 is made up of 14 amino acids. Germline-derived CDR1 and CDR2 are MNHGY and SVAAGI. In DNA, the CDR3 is TGTGCCAGCACCCCGGGACTGGGAAGTAAAAAACTGTTTTTT. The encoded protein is CASTPGLGSKKLFF.

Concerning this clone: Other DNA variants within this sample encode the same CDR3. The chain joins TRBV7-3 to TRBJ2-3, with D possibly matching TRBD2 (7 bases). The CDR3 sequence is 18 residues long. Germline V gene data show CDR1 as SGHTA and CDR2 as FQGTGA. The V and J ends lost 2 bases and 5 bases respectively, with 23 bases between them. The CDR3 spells CASSLLGGGQGKRDTQYF. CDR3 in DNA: TGTGCCAGCAGCTTATTAGGGGGGGGGCAGGGAAAACGAGATACGCAGTATTTT.

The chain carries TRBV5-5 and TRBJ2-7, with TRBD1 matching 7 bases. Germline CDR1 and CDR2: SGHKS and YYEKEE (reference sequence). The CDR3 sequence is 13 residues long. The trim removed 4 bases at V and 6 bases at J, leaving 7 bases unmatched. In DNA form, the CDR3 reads TGTGCCAGCAGCCTGACAGGGAAGAGCGAGCAGTACTTC. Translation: CASSLTGKSEQYF.

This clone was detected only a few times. This CDR3 reads CASSIGGEGTGELFF. The CDR3 region has the DNA TGTGCCAGTAGTATAGGAGGGGAGGGCACCGGGGAGCTGTTTTTT. This chain joins TRBV19 and TRBJ2-2; 7 bases line up with TRBD2. Germline V gene data show CDR1 as LNHDA and CDR2 as SQIVND (reference sequence). V lost 1 base to trimming and J lost 4 bases; unmatched junction nucleotides: 3. The length of the CDR3 is 15 residues.

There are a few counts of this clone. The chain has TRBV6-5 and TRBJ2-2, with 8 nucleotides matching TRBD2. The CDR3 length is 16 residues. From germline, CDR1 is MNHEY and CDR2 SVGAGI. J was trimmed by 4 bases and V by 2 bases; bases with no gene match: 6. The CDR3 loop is CASSYQAGVATGELFF. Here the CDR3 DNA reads TGTGCCAGCAGTTACCAAGCGGGAGTGGCCACCGGGGAGCTGTTTTTT.

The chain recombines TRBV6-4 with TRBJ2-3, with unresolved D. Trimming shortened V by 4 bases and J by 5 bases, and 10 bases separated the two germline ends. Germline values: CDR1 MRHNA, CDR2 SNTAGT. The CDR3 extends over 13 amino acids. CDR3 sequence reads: CASSASPGDTQYF. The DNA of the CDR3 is TGTGCCAGCAGTGCCAGCCCGGGAGATACGCAGTATTTT.

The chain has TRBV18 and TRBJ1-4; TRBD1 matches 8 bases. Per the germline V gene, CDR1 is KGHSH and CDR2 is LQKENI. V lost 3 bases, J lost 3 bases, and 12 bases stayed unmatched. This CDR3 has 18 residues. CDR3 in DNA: TGTGCCAGCTCACCCGAAAGGCAGGGGGCTGGAGCTAATGAAAAACTGTTTTTT. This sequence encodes CASSPERQGAGANEKLFF. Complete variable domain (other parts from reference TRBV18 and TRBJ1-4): NAGVMQNPRHLVRRRGQEARLRCSPMKGHSHVYWYRQLPEEGLKFMVYLQKENIIDESGMPKERFSAEFPKEGPSILRIQQVVRGDSAAYFCASSPERQGAGANEKLFFGSGTQLSVL.

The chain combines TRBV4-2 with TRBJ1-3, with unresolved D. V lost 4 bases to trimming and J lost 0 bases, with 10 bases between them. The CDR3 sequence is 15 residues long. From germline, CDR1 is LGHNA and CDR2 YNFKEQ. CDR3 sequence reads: CASSLSPSSGNTIYF. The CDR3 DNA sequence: TGTGCCAGCAGCCTCTCGCCCAGCTCTGGAAACACCATATATTTT.

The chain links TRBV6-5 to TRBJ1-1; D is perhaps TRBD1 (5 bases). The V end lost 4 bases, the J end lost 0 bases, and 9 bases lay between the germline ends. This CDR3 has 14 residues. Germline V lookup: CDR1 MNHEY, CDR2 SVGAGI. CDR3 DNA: TGTGCCAGCAGTTCGAGCAGGGTGAACACTGAAGCTTTCTTT. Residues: CASSSSRVNTEAFF.

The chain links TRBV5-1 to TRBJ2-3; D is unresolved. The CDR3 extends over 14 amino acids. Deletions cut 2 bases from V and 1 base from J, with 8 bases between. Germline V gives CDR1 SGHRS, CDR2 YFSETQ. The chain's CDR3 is CASSLRLRTDTQYF. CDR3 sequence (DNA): TGCGCCAGCAGCTTAAGACTTCGCACAGATACGCAGTATTTT.

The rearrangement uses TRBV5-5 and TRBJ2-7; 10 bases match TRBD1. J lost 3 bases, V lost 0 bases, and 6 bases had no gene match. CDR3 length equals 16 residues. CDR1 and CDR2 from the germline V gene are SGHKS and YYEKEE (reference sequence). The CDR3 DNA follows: TGTGCCAGCAGCTTGGGGACAGGGGGTGGTGGCTACGAGCAGTACTTC. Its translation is CASSLGTGGGGYEQYF. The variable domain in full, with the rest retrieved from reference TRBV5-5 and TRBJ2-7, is DAGVTQSPTHLIKTRGQQVTLRCSPISGHKSVSWYQQVLGQGPQFIFQYYEKEERGRGNFPDRFSARQFPNYSSELNVNALLLGDSALYLCASSLGTGGGGYEQYFGPGTRLTVT.

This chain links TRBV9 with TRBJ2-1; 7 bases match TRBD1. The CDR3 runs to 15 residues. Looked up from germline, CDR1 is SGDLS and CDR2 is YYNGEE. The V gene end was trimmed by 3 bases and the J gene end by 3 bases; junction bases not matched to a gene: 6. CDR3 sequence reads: CASSDKGAGYNEQFF. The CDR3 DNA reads TGTGCCAGCAGCGACAAGGGGGCCGGCTACAATGAGCAGTTCTTC.

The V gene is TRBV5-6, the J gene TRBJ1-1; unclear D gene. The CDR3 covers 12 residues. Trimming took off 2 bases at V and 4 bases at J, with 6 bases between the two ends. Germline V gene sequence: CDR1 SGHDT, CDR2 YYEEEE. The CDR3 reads CASSFGLTEAFF. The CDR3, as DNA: TGTGCCAGCAGCTTTGGGCTCACTGAAGCTTTCTTT.

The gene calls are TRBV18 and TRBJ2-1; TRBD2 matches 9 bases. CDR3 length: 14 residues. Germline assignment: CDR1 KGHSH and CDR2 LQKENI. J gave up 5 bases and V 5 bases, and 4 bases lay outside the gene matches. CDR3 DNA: TGTGCCAGCTCATTACAGCGGGGGGACAATGAGCAGTTCTTC. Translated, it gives CASSLQRGDNEQFF.